This T cell receptor beta chain is from a study of Graves' ophthalmopathy and Graves' hyperthyroidism. On the study more broadly: Before any treatment, peripheral blood was taken at the initial diagnosis.

Whole-study results and caveats: With roughly 65% sensitivity and approximately 72% specificity, the model predicted ophthalmopathy progression.

The CDR3 consists of 15 residues. In germline, CDR1 is SGHNT, CDR2 YYREEE (reference sequence). V was clipped by 0 bases and J by 3 bases; unmatched bases: 5. Comment on this clonotype: Its target is unknown.

The TCR beta CDR3 regions underwent amplification from RNA transcripts. The first round was an RT-PCR with HTBI primers, and the second round was a multiplex PCR. Via MiXCR, TCRdb re-called the multiplex PCR reads, giving one row per CDR3 protein. The top ten hold less than 55% of the sample, which has 600,000 to 950,000 distinct CDR3 sequences, roughly two fifths seen once. Donors with ophthalmopathy: moderate-to-severe activity, CAS ≥3, NOSPECS ≥4, duration under 3 months. The sequence was collected from an adult man with Graves' ophthalmopathy. Sequenced sample: peripheral blood. This sequence joins TRBV5-4 and TRBJ2-7; TRBD1 matches at 8 bases. Written as DNA, the CDR3 is TGTGCCAGCAGCTTGGGACAGGGGACCTACTACGAGCAGTACTTC. Protein sequence: CASSLGQGTYYEQYF. Drawing the rest from reference TRBV5-4 and TRBJ2-7, the complete variable domain is ETGVTQSPTHLIKTRGQQVTLRCSSQSGHNTVSWYQQALGQGPQFIFQYYREEENGRGNFPPRFSGLQFPNYSSELNVNALELDDSALYLCASSLGQGTYYEQYFGPGTRLTVT.